A single sample gave rise to the 8 T cell receptor beta chains below, sequenced in a study of blood T cell repertoires in COVID-19. Sequenced by immunoSEQ multiplex PCR; TCRdb stores in-frame clones only, minus some. The data show about 240,000 clones, approximately 82% seen once. The sample comprised peripheral blood. The origin of the receptors is a young man who had recovered from COVID-19.

This clone was seen once. The chain employs TRBV6-1 and TRBJ2-2, with D maybe TRBD1 (9 bases). CDR3 length: 17 residues. CDR1 and CDR2 (germline): MNHNS, SASEGT. V was pared by 3 bases and J by 5 bases, with 19 bases between. The CDR3 protein is CASSDGGGTGRTGELFF. In DNA, the CDR3 is TGTGCCAGCAGTGACGGGGGGGGGACAGGGAGGACCGGGGAGCTGTTTTTT.

This chain connects TRBV5-8 to TRBJ2-3; TRBD2 is a possible D gene (5 bases). The CDR3 runs to 14 residues. Germline loops: CDR1 SGHTS, CDR2 YDEGEE. Trimming removed 5 bases at V and 5 bases at J, with 15 bases between. The CDR3 region is CASRLGLRIDTQYF. The CDR3, as DNA: TGTGCCAGCAGACTAGGGCTAAGGATAGATACGCAGTATTTT.

Written as DNA, the CDR3 is TGCGCCAGCAGCTTGGGGGAGGCCCAAGAGACCCAGTACTTC. Translating it yields CASSLGEAQETQYF. J is TRBJ2-5 and V is TRBV5-1, with D maybe TRBD2 (6 bases). The V gene's germline CDR1 is SGHRS and CDR2 YFSETQ. With 0 bases removed from V and 1 base from J, the gap between germline ends came to 7 bases. This CDR3 spans 14 amino acids.

CDR3 residues: CASSPAGVYGYTF. CDR3 sequence (DNA): TGCGCCAGCAGCCCCGCAGGGGTCTATGGCTACACCTTC. The chain joins TRBV5-1 to TRBJ1-2; perhaps TRBD1 as D (6 bases). Trimming took off 4 bases at V and 4 bases at J, with 11 bases between the two ends. Germline-derived CDR1 and CDR2 are SGHRS and YFSETQ. The CDR3 extends over 13 amino acids.

This chain joins TRBV6-4 and TRBJ2-3; 12 bases agree with TRBD2. Germline CDR1 and CDR2: MRHNA and SNTAGT. The J segment lost 2 bases and the V segment lost 4 bases, leaving 4 bases of the junction unmatched. This CDR3 contains 16 residues. CDR3 bases: TGTGCCAGCAGTGGACTAGCGGGGGTGCCCACAGATACGCAGTATTTT. This sequence encodes CASSGLAGVPTDTQYF.

The V gene is TRBV5-4, the J gene TRBJ2-7, with D possibly being TRBD1 (6 bases). The length of the CDR3 is 14 residues. Looked up from germline, CDR1 is SGHNT and CDR2 is YYREEE (reference sequence). Trimming removed 4 bases at V and 6 bases at J, with 17 bases between. The CDR3 DNA reads as TGTGCCAGCAGCCCAGATCAAAGGGGGAGCGAGCAGTACTTC. Residues: CASSPDQRGSEQYF.

The chain couples TRBV10-3 to TRBJ1-1, with D unresolved. With 6 bases removed from V and 1 base from J, the gap between germline ends came to 18 bases. Germline CDR1 reads ENHRY; CDR2 reads SYGVKD. The CDR3 consists of 16 residues. CDR3 DNA sequence: TGTGCCATCAGCTTCTTTCCGGTGGCGGAGAACACTGAAGCTTTCTTT. Its translation: CAISFFPVAENTEAFF.

The gene calls are TRBV6-5 and TRBJ2-7; 15 bases match TRBD2. Losses at the gene ends were 8 bases for V and 3 bases for J; bases not matched to a gene: 5. Germline CDR1 reads MNHEY; CDR2 reads SVGAGI. The CDR3 sequence is 15 residues long. CDR3 loop: CASSGTSGGLYEQYF. The CDR3 DNA follows: TGTGCCAGCTCCGGGACTAGCGGGGGGCTCTACGAGCAGTACTTC.